The clone carrying this T cell receptor (beta chain) was seen a few times. The sample originates from a study of blood T cell repertoires in COVID-19. TCRdb keeps only in-frame clones here, not all; method: immunoSEQ multiplex PCR. The sample shows 100,000 or so clones, 85% to 90% of them seen only once. Trimming took off 1 base at V and 7 bases at J, with 11 bases between the two ends. Germline CDR1 SGHNT, CDR2 YYREEE (reference sequence). There are 13 residues in the CDR3. Sequenced material: peripheral blood. This clonotype was obtained from a man over 45 with active or convalescent COVID-19. The chain links TRBV5-4 to TRBJ2-5, with D perhaps matching TRBD1 (6 bases). The CDR3 nucleotides read TGTGCCAGCAGCTTGTCAGGGGCCGCGACCCAGTACTTC. Translating gives CASSLSGAATQYF. Combining the CDR3 with reference TRBV5-4 and TRBJ2-5 gives the whole variable domain ETGVTQSPTHLIKTRGQQVTLRCSSQSGHNTVSWYQQALGQGPQFIFQYYREEENGRGNFPPRFSGLQFPNYSSELNVNALELDDSALYLCASSLSGAATQYFGPGTRLLVL.